The rows below give T cell receptor beta chains drawn from one sample of a study of blood T cell repertoires in COVID-19. Using immunoSEQ multiplex PCR, the repertoire was profiled, and TCRdb retains in-frame clones only, with some absent. The sample holds some 50,000 clones, approximately 84% seen once. Sequencing was carried out using peripheral blood. The origin of the receptors is a man aged 50 or older with active COVID-19. Each CDR3 is given without its conserved first and last residue. The size of a clone is reported for some rows only, either as once, few or many, or as a class for expanded clones.

abundance | j_gene | v_gene | CDR3aa
. | TRBJ2-3 | TRBV28 | ASSSGGQGVD
. | TRBJ2-7 | TRBV4-3 | ASSQVLASYEQY
. | TRBJ1-5 | TRBV27 | ASSLSGQNQPQH
. | TRBJ1-1 | TRBV19 | ASSQGWAEAF
once | TRBJ2-5 | TRBV5-8 | ASSKGQGGETQY
. | TRBJ2-7 | TRBV5-1 | ASSLGPGLSSYEQY
. | TRBJ2-1 | TRBV19 | ASSPGLAGGYNEQF
. | TRBJ2-3 | TRBV12-3/TRBV12-4 | ASRQGRTDTQY
. | TRBJ2-2 | TRBV9 | ASSVISGELF
. | TRBJ2-3 | TRBV7-9 | ASSLLSGQADTQY
. | TRBJ2-2 | TRBV4-1 | ASSQGQGSLTGELF
. | TRBJ1-5 | TRBV7-8 | ASSPGRAGNNQPQH
. | TRBJ1-1 | TRBV7-9 | ASSLDSGEAF
. | TRBJ2-7 | TRBV5-5 | ASSLSPSGGVLAFYEQY
once | TRBJ2-7 | TRBV11-2 | ASSSIYRLVYEQY
. | TRBJ2-7 | TRBV5-5 | ASSSDSLYEQY
. | TRBJ1-5 | TRBV4-1 | ASSPSQELGPQH
once | TRBJ2-5 | TRBV7-6 | ASSFGWTPRETQY
. | TRBJ2-1 | TRBV10-1 | ASSTPGTSGGNEQF
. | TRBJ2-1 | TRBV2 | ASGQGGYNEQF
. | TRBJ1-5 | TRBV19 | ASSIYQPQH
. | TRBJ2-7 | TRBV5-1 | ASSLSQPTYEQY
. | TRBJ1-2 | TRBV5-4 | ASSLVNRAKYPYGYT
. | TRBJ1-1 | TRBV10-2 | ASSEFGGMGTEAF
. | TRBJ2-3 | TRBV10-3 | AISAAGTSGTDTQY
. | TRBJ1-5 | TRBV7-2 | ASSLEGTRYSNQPQH
. | TRBJ2-2 | TRBV18 | ASSPLDTQITGELF
. | TRBJ2-5 | TRBV28 | ASSLLAGGGETQY
. | TRBJ1-2 | TRBV7-2 | ASSINRYGYT
once | TRBJ1-6 | TRBV7-9 | ASSWTGRDSPLH
. | TRBJ2-1 | TRBV4-3 | ASSQDLLAGLNEQF
. | TRBJ1-2 | TRBV7-9 | ASTSASYGYT
. | TRBJ1-2 | TRBV18 | ASSPPTGNYGYT
few | TRBJ1-2 | TRBV7-9 | ASMGSLNYGYT
few | TRBJ1-1 | TRBV15 | ATSFGGRNEAF
. | TRBJ2-3 | TRBV24-1 | ATSGGTDTQY
. | TRBJ2-2 | TRBV5-1 | ASSLGAGMRELF
. | TRBJ2-2 | TRBV19 | ASSIRVNTGELF
. | TRBJ2-4 | TRBV6-6 | ASSPRQGANIQY
. | TRBJ1-6 | TRBV3-1/TRBV3-2 | ASSSRDKEGSPLH
. | TRBJ2-7 | TRBV7-7 | ASSSGTGVSYEQY
. | TRBJ2-5 | TRBV2 | ASIFRDRSQETQY
. | TRBJ2-7 | TRBV19 | ASSIEFSGANYEQY
. | TRBJ1-2 | TRBV9 | ASTLGGRAPYGYT
few | TRBJ2-3 | TRBV14 | ASSQTDRSFTDTQY
few | TRBJ2-7 | TRBV7-9 | ASSLVGGLVSGEQY
. | TRBJ1-6 | TRBV7-2 | ASSLVTGSPLH